These T cell receptor beta chains were read from a single sample in a study of blood T cell repertoires in COVID-19. The protocol was immunoSEQ multiplex PCR, while the TCRdb copy is restricted to in-frame clones and leaves out a portion. The data hold over 80,000 clones, with roughly nine tenths observed a single time. Sequencing was done on a sample of peripheral blood. The receptor source for this set is a man aged 55 to 70 with acute or convalescent COVID-19. Each CDR3 is given with its conserved first and last residue. The order of the fields is V gene, clone size, D gene, J gene, CDR3 DNA, CDR3 protein. A D gene is named only where the DNA matches it firmly. Rows give clone size only sometimes, using once, few, many, or a class for an expanded clone.

v_call: TRBV9
clone_size: NA
d_call: TRBD1
j_call: TRBJ2-7
cdr3_nt: TGTGCCAGCAGCTCAGGGACAGGGGGTGTATACGAGCAGTACTTC
cdr3_aa: CASSSGTGGVYEQYF

v_call: TRBV7-9
clone_size: few
d_call: NA
j_call: TRBJ2-7
cdr3_nt: TGTGCCAGCAGCTTATCAGTAACCTACGAGCAGTACTTC
cdr3_aa: CASSLSVTYEQYF

v_call: TRBV11-3
clone_size: NA
d_call: TRBD2
j_call: TRBJ2-7
cdr3_nt: TGTGCCAGCAGCTTAGTTGCGGGAGCCTACGAGCAGTACTTC
cdr3_aa: CASSLVAGAYEQYF

v_call: TRBV29-1
clone_size: once
d_call: NA
j_call: TRBJ2-2
cdr3_nt: TGCAGCGTCCTTATGCCGGACAGCCCTCACACCGGGGAGCTGTTTTTT
cdr3_aa: CSVLMPDSPHTGELFF

v_call: TRBV2
clone_size: NA
d_call: NA
j_call: TRBJ1-1
cdr3_nt: TGTGCCAGCAGTGAAGGGGGCGCTTTCTTT
cdr3_aa: CASSEGGAFF

v_call: TRBV7-8
clone_size: NA
d_call: TRBD1
j_call: TRBJ1-2
cdr3_nt: TGTGCCAGCAGCTTAGCATCAGGGGGCTTCACTAACTATGGCTACACCTTC
cdr3_aa: CASSLASGGFTNYGYTF

v_call: TRBV7-3
clone_size: NA
d_call: NA
j_call: TRBJ2-7
cdr3_nt: TGTGCCAGCAGCTCGACAGCGGGTTCCTACGAGCAGTACTTC
cdr3_aa: CASSSTAGSYEQYF

v_call: TRBV11-2
clone_size: NA
d_call: NA
j_call: TRBJ2-7
cdr3_nt: TGTGCCAGCGCAGGACTCCTCTACGAGCAGTACTTC
cdr3_aa: CASAGLLYEQYF

v_call: TRBV5-1
clone_size: once
d_call: NA
j_call: TRBJ1-1
cdr3_nt: TGCGCCAGCAGCTTGGCAGGGTCTATTACTGAAGCTTTCTTT
cdr3_aa: CASSLAGSITEAFF

v_call: TRBV19
clone_size: NA
d_call: NA
j_call: TRBJ2-1
cdr3_nt: NA
cdr3_aa: CVPVVFETGYNEQFF

v_call: TRBV5-1
clone_size: NA
d_call: TRBD1
j_call: TRBJ1-1
cdr3_nt: TGCGCCAGCGGGGGACAAGGGGGCGACACTGAAGCTTTCTTT
cdr3_aa: CASGGQGGDTEAFF

v_call: TRBV27
clone_size: NA
d_call: NA
j_call: TRBJ1-4
cdr3_nt: TGTGCCAGCAGTCCCGATCGGACGGAGGCTAATGAAAAACTGTTTTTT
cdr3_aa: CASSPDRTEANEKLFF

v_call: TRBV19
clone_size: once
d_call: TRBD1
j_call: TRBJ2-7
cdr3_nt: TGTGCCAGTAGTATCAATCAGGGGGTCTACGAGCAGTACTTC
cdr3_aa: CASSINQGVYEQYF

v_call: TRBV30
clone_size: few
d_call: TRBD2
j_call: TRBJ2-2
cdr3_nt: TGTGCCTGGAGTAGAGGGGACTACGACACCGGGGAGCTGTTTTTT
cdr3_aa: CAWSRGDYDTGELFF

v_call: TRBV3-1/TRBV3-2
clone_size: few
d_call: TRBD2
j_call: TRBJ2-2
cdr3_nt: TGTGCCAGCAGCCACCCTAGCGGGATCTACACCGGGGAGCTGTTTTTT
cdr3_aa: CASSHPSGIYTGELFF

v_call: TRBV6-2/TRBV6-3
clone_size: NA
d_call: TRBD2
j_call: TRBJ2-1
cdr3_nt: TGTGCCAGCAGTTACTCCCCCGTTAGCGGGATCTACAATGAGCAGTTCTTC
cdr3_aa: CASSYSPVSGIYNEQFF

v_call: TRBV27
clone_size: NA
d_call: NA
j_call: TRBJ1-1
cdr3_nt: TGTGCCAGCAGGGTCGCAGATATGAACACTGAAGCTTTCTTT
cdr3_aa: CASRVADMNTEAFF

v_call: TRBV15
clone_size: NA
d_call: TRBD2
j_call: TRBJ2-5
cdr3_nt: TGTGCCACCAGCAGAGATTTCGGGAGGCAAGAGACCCAGTACTTC
cdr3_aa: CATSRDFGRQETQYF

v_call: TRBV11-2
clone_size: once
d_call: NA
j_call: TRBJ2-5
cdr3_nt: TGTGCCAGCAGATTGGGGCTCCAAGAGACCCAGTACTTC
cdr3_aa: CASRLGLQETQYF

v_call: TRBV5-5
clone_size: NA
d_call: NA
j_call: TRBJ2-3
cdr3_nt: TGTGCCAGCAGCTTGGTTCAGGGGATTGATACGCAGTATTTT
cdr3_aa: CASSLVQGIDTQYF

v_call: TRBV6-1
clone_size: few
d_call: TRBD2
j_call: TRBJ2-5
cdr3_nt: TGTGCCAGCAGTGAACTAGCGGGGGGACAAGAGACCCAGTACTTC
cdr3_aa: CASSELAGGQETQYF

v_call: TRBV9
clone_size: NA
d_call: TRBD1
j_call: TRBJ2-3
cdr3_nt: TGTGCCAGCAGCGGACCGACAGGGAGCACAGATACGCAGTATTTT
cdr3_aa: CASSGPTGSTDTQYF

v_call: TRBV19
clone_size: NA
d_call: NA
j_call: TRBJ2-7
cdr3_nt: TGTGCCAGTAGTATAGCGGGAGTAAACGAGCAGTACTTC
cdr3_aa: CASSIAGVNEQYF

v_call: TRBV6-5
clone_size: NA
d_call: NA
j_call: TRBJ1-5
cdr3_nt: TGTGCCGTGCGGACTTATAGCAATCAGCCCCAGCATTTT
cdr3_aa: CAVRTYSNQPQHF

v_call: TRBV12-3/TRBV12-4
clone_size: NA
d_call: NA
j_call: TRBJ2-3
cdr3_nt: TGTGCCAGCAGTTTGCGGTCCACAGATACGCAGTATTTT
cdr3_aa: CASSLRSTDTQYF

v_call: TRBV18
clone_size: NA
d_call: NA
j_call: TRBJ1-2
cdr3_nt: TGTGCCAGCTCACCACCCCCCGGGGTAGGGGGAAATGGCTACACCTTC
cdr3_aa: CASSPPPGVGGNGYTF

v_call: TRBV11-1
clone_size: once
d_call: TRBD1
j_call: TRBJ2-1
cdr3_nt: TGTGCCAGCAGCTCCTTCGGACAGGTCCTGCAGAATGAGCAGTTCTTC
cdr3_aa: CASSSFGQVLQNEQFF

v_call: TRBV19
clone_size: NA
d_call: TRBD1
j_call: TRBJ1-5
cdr3_nt: TGTGCCAGTAGTCAGGGGGCGAGACAGCCCCAGCATTTT
cdr3_aa: CASSQGARQPQHF

v_call: TRBV28
clone_size: NA
d_call: NA
j_call: TRBJ2-5
cdr3_nt: TGTGCCAGCATCGACAGTGGCGAGGAGACCCAGTACTTC
cdr3_aa: CASIDSGEETQYF

v_call: TRBV4-3
clone_size: NA
d_call: NA
j_call: TRBJ2-7
cdr3_nt: TGCGCCAGCAGCCAAGATGTTAATACCTACGAGCAGTACTTC
cdr3_aa: CASSQDVNTYEQYF

v_call: TRBV27
clone_size: NA
d_call: TRBD2
j_call: TRBJ2-5
cdr3_nt: TGTGCCAGCAGTCCCGGAGGTAGCGGGAGAAAGGAGACCCAGTACTTC
cdr3_aa: CASSPGGSGRKETQYF

v_call: TRBV28
clone_size: NA
d_call: NA
j_call: TRBJ2-3
cdr3_nt: TGTGCCAGCAGTTTATGGGGCGGGCCCACAGATACGCAGTATTTT
cdr3_aa: CASSLWGGPTDTQYF

v_call: TRBV27
clone_size: NA
d_call: NA
j_call: TRBJ2-7
cdr3_nt: TGTGCCAGCGGTCGGGGGTCTGCCTACGAGCAGTACTTC
cdr3_aa: CASGRGSAYEQYF

v_call: TRBV19
clone_size: NA
d_call: NA
j_call: TRBJ1-1
cdr3_nt: TGTGCCAGTAGTATGTCTACGAACACTGAAGCTTTCTTT
cdr3_aa: CASSMSTNTEAFF

v_call: TRBV4-2
clone_size: NA
d_call: NA
j_call: TRBJ1-1
cdr3_nt: TGTGCCAGCAGCCAAGATCGCGGGGAAACTGAAGCTTTCTTT
cdr3_aa: CASSQDRGETEAFF

v_call: TRBV19
clone_size: NA
d_call: NA
j_call: TRBJ2-5
cdr3_nt: TGTGCCAGCTCAGACACAGGGAGTCAAGAGACCCAGTACTTC
cdr3_aa: CASSDTGSQETQYF

v_call: TRBV6-4
clone_size: NA
d_call: NA
j_call: TRBJ2-3
cdr3_nt: TGTGCCAGCAGTGTTAGCGGCACAGATACGCAGTATTTT
cdr3_aa: CASSVSGTDTQYF

v_call: TRBV12-3/TRBV12-4
clone_size: NA
d_call: NA
j_call: TRBJ2-2
cdr3_nt: TGTGCCAGCAGTTTCTCCGGGGAGCTGTTTTTT
cdr3_aa: CASSFSGELFF

v_call: TRBV19
clone_size: once
d_call: NA
j_call: TRBJ2-7
cdr3_nt: TGTGCCAGTAGTCGGGAGTCCTCCTACGAGCAGTACTTC
cdr3_aa: CASSRESSYEQYF

v_call: TRBV28
clone_size: once
d_call: NA
j_call: TRBJ2-2
cdr3_nt: TGTGCCAGCAGGGACAGCCTGTTATACGGGGAGCTGTTTTTT
cdr3_aa: CASRDSLLYGELFF

v_call: TRBV11-2
clone_size: NA
d_call: TRBD1
j_call: TRBJ1-2
cdr3_nt: TGTGCCAGCAGCTCCGGGACAGGGGATGGCTACACCTTC
cdr3_aa: CASSSGTGDGYTF

v_call: TRBV5-6
clone_size: NA
d_call: NA
j_call: TRBJ1-1
cdr3_nt: TGTGCCAGCAGCTTGCTAGGGAACACTGAAGCTTTCTTT
cdr3_aa: CASSLLGNTEAFF

v_call: TRBV30
clone_size: NA
d_call: NA
j_call: TRBJ1-1
cdr3_nt: TGTGCCTGGAGTGTAGGCAGGGCGAACACTGAAGCTTTCTTT
cdr3_aa: CAWSVGRANTEAFF

v_call: TRBV30
clone_size: NA
d_call: TRBD1
j_call: TRBJ2-3
cdr3_nt: TGTGCCTGGAGTCCCCGGGACAGGGGGGAGACTGATACGCAGTATTTT
cdr3_aa: CAWSPRDRGETDTQYF

v_call: TRBV12-1
clone_size: NA
d_call: NA
j_call: TRBJ2-7
cdr3_nt: TGTGCCAGCGGCGGGTGGGCGAAGTACTTC
cdr3_aa: CASGGWAKYF

v_call: TRBV19
clone_size: NA
d_call: TRBD2
j_call: TRBJ2-1
cdr3_nt: TGTGCCACCAGGTGGGGTGGGGCTAGCGGTTACAATGAGCAGTTCTTC
cdr3_aa: CATRWGGASGYNEQFF

v_call: TRBV5-1
clone_size: NA
d_call: TRBD1
j_call: TRBJ1-2
cdr3_nt: TGCGCCAGCAGTCCTGGACAGGGAAACTATGGCTACACCTTC
cdr3_aa: CASSPGQGNYGYTF

v_call: TRBV15
clone_size: NA
d_call: NA
j_call: TRBJ1-6
cdr3_nt: TGTGCCACCAGCAGAGCAGGGGCAAATTCACCCCTCCACTTT
cdr3_aa: CATSRAGANSPLHF

v_call: TRBV19
clone_size: NA
d_call: TRBD2
j_call: TRBJ2-7
cdr3_nt: TGTGCCAGTAGTATTCGGGCTAGCGGGAACTACGAGCAGTACTTC
cdr3_aa: CASSIRASGNYEQYF

v_call: TRBV20-1
clone_size: NA
d_call: TRBD2
j_call: TRBJ2-5
cdr3_nt: TGCAGTGCTAGTGGCGGTAGCGGGATCCAAGAGACCCAGTACTTC
cdr3_aa: CSASGGSGIQETQYF

v_call: TRBV3-1/TRBV3-2
clone_size: few
d_call: TRBD2
j_call: TRBJ2-5
cdr3_nt: TGTGCCAGCAGCCAAGATGTGGCGGGGGGCCAAGAGACCCAGTACTTC
cdr3_aa: CASSQDVAGGQETQYF

v_call: TRBV25-1
clone_size: NA
d_call: NA
j_call: TRBJ2-4
cdr3_nt: TGTGCCAGCAGTGAAGAGGGAGGGGGGGCCAAAAACATTCAGTACTTC
cdr3_aa: CASSEEGGGAKNIQYF

v_call: TRBV19
clone_size: once
d_call: NA
j_call: TRBJ2-2
cdr3_nt: TGTGCCAGTAGCTTTTCCACAAGGAACACCGGGGAGCTGTTTTTT
cdr3_aa: CASSFSTRNTGELFF

v_call: TRBV10-3
clone_size: NA
d_call: NA
j_call: TRBJ2-1
cdr3_nt: TGTGCCATCAGGCCGGACACGCTCCACTCCTACAATGAGCAGTTCTTC
cdr3_aa: CAIRPDTLHSYNEQFF

v_call: TRBV28
clone_size: NA
d_call: TRBD2
j_call: TRBJ2-1
cdr3_nt: TGTGCCAGCAGGCTAGCGGGAGGGTCCTCCTACAATGAGCAGTTCTTC
cdr3_aa: CASRLAGGSSYNEQFF

v_call: TRBV9
clone_size: NA
d_call: TRBD1
j_call: TRBJ2-1
cdr3_nt: TGTGCCAGCAGCGTAGAGGCCTTAGGGACAGGGCAGTTCTTC
cdr3_aa: CASSVEALGTGQFF

v_call: TRBV5-1
clone_size: once
d_call: NA
j_call: TRBJ2-3
cdr3_nt: TGCGCCAGCAGCTTCCTAGCCCGAGATACGCAGTATTTT
cdr3_aa: CASSFLARDTQYF

v_call: TRBV24-1
clone_size: NA
d_call: TRBD1
j_call: TRBJ1-2
cdr3_nt: TGTGCCACCGCCGGGACAGGGGGCAACGGCTACACCTTC
cdr3_aa: CATAGTGGNGYTF